This TCR beta chain was obtained from a study of T cell changes during pregnancy in multiple sclerosis. The assay was immunoSEQ multiplex PCR, and TCRdb's table has in-frame clones only and misses some. The sample contains 60,000 to 65,000 clones, about nine tenths of which appear only once. V lost 4 bases and J lost 10; bases outside the gene matches: 11. CDR3 length: 14 residues. CDR1 is SGDLS and CDR2 is YYNGEE in the germline V gene. This clonotype was obtained from a female donor with multiple sclerosis, enrolled in a pregnancy study. Sequenced material: peripheral blood, taken in the first trimester of pregnancy. V is TRBV9 and J is TRBJ2-1, with 7 bases matching TRBD2. The CDR3 DNA reads TGTGCCAGCAGCCCCGGACTAGAATGGGTGGAGCAGTTCTTC. Encoded protein: CASSPGLEWVEQFF. Complete variable domain (other parts from reference TRBV9 and TRBJ2-1): DSGVTQTPKHLITATGQRVTLRCSPRSGDLSVYWYQQSLDQGLQFLIQYYNGEERAKGNILERFSAQQFPDLHSELNLSSLELGDSALYFCASSPGLEWVEQFFGPGTRLTVL.